A single sample is the source of the 5 T cell receptor beta chains below, sequenced in a study of identical twins. TCRdb redid the calling of the 5' RACE reads with MiXCR, one entry per CDR3 protein. In the table there are nearly 650,000 distinct CDR3 sequences, roughly 6.6% of which are singletons. These sequences were also reported in another study, on yellow fever vaccine responses in identical twins.

The specimen sequenced was PBMCs. Every receptor here comes from a woman between 18 and 30 years old in good health.

This clonotype was counted a few times. V is TRBV5-1 and J is TRBJ2-2, with a weak D call TRBD2 (6 bases). This CDR3 is built from 15 residues. CDR1 and CDR2 (germline): SGHRS, YFSETQ. The V gene lost 3 bases and the J gene lost 0 bases, with 9 bases spanning the gap. This CDR3 is CASSWRGANTGELFF. The CDR3 nucleotides read TGCGCCAGCAGCTGGCGGGGAGCGAACACCGGGGAGCTGTTTTTT.

There are a few counts of this clonotype. The chain employs TRBV7-9 and TRBJ2-5; 13 nucleotides agree with TRBD2. The CDR3 runs to 16 residues. J was trimmed by 2 bases and V by 6 bases; bases with no gene match: 6. Germline-derived CDR1 and CDR2 are SEHNR and FQNEAQ (reference sequence). The CDR3 reads CASSSPGLAGQETQYF. The CDR3 coding sequence is TGTGCCAGCAGTTCACCGGGACTAGCGGGGCAAGAGACCCAGTACTTC.

The J gene is TRBJ2-7, the V gene TRBV20-1; 14 nucleotides agree with TRBD2. Germline values: CDR1 DFQATT, CDR2 SNEGSKA (reference sequence). V was clipped by 0 bases and J by 2 bases; unmatched bases: 15. The CDR3 is 20 residues long. The CDR3 region is CSARDRLGTSGSGRPYEQYF. Here the CDR3 DNA reads TGCAGTGCTAGAGATCGGTTGGGGACTAGCGGGAGCGGTCGTCCCTACGAGCAGTACTTC.

This clonotype has ten or more counts. Here the CDR3 reads CASSFGGSNTGELFF. CDR3 in DNA: TGTGCCAGCAGTTTCGGAGGATCGAACACCGGGGAGCTGTTTTTT. V and J are TRBV12-3 or TRBV12-4 and TRBJ2-2; perhaps TRBD2 as D (5 bases). This CDR3 region has 15 residues. Trimming stripped 3 bases from V and 0 bases from J, with 8 bases between.

This clonotype occurred many times. This CDR3 reads CASSYPGLAGALDLNIQYF. For the CDR3, the DNA is TGTGCCAGCAGTTACCCCGGACTAGCGGGGGCGTTGGATTTAAACATTCAGTACTTC. J is TRBJ2-4 and V is TRBV6-5; 13 nucleotides match TRBD2. The CDR3 extends over 19 amino acids. Germline CDR1 reads MNHEY; CDR2 reads SVGAGI. After removal of 2 bases from V and 6 bases from J, the junction contained 13 bases not matched to a gene.